This T cell receptor (beta chain) is from a study of cytomegalovirus exposure and HLA in healthy donors. Study-wide findings and caveats: High specificity and sensitivity for cytomegalovirus status were reported for the classifier.

V lost 4 bases and J lost 6; bases outside the gene matches: 5. Germline values: CDR1 SGHDN, CDR2 FVKESK. This CDR3 is built from 13 residues. The method was immunoSEQ multiplex PCR; TCRdb's version includes in-frame clones alone and lacks a portion of them. The data show 95,000 to 150,000 clones, 90% to 95% seen once. With respect to this clone: Antigen specificity is unknown.

The rearrangement links TRBV14 to TRBJ1-2, with 7 nucleotides matching TRBD1. Material for sequencing was PBMCs. This clonotype was obtained from a woman aged 18 to 35 in good health and CMV-seronegative. This CDR3 is CASSPRTGDGYTF. DNA of the CDR3: TGTGCCAGCAGCCCACGGACAGGCGATGGCTACACCTTC.